This T cell receptor (beta chain) was captured by sequencing in a study of T cells in Graves' hyperthyroidism and ophthalmopathy. Authors of the study amplified TCR beta CDR3 regions from RNA transcripts. Researchers ran a first-round RT-PCR on the TCR CDR3 using the HTBI primer set. TCRdb reanalysed the multiplex PCR reads using MiXCR and keeps one entry per CDR3 protein. The repertoire has hundreds of thousands of distinct CDR3 sequences, around 22% of them found once; the top ten carry 11%. This clonotype was seen a handful of times. The CDR3 contains 16 residues. V lost 6 bases, J lost 5 bases, and 22 bases lay in between.

The sequence was obtained from a woman aged 25 to 39 with Graves' ophthalmopathy. The sample taken for sequencing was blood. The gene calls are TRBV12-3 or TRBV12-4 and TRBJ1-1, with no clear D. This CDR3 is CASRGDPRREGTEAFF. The CDR3 nucleotides read TGTGCCAGCAGGGGAGACCCAAGGCGGGAAGGTACTGAAGCTTTCTTT.